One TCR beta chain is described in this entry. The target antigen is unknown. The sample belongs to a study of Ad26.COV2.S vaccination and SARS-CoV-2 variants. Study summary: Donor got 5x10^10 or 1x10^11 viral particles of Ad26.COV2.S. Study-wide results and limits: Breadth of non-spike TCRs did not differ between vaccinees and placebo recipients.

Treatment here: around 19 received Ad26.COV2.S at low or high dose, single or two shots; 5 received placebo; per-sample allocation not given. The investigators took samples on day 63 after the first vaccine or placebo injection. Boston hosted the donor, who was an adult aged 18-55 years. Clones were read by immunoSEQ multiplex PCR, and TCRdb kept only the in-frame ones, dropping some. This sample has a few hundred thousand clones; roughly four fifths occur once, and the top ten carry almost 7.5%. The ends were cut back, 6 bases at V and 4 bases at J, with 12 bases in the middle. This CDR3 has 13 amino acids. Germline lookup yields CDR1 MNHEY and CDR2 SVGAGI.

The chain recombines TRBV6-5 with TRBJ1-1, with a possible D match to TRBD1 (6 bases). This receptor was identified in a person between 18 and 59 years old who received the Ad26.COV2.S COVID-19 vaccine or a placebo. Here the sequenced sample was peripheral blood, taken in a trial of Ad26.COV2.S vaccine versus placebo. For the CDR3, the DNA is TGTGCCAGCAGATATACAGGGCCCACTGAAGCTTTCTTT. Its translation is CASRYTGPTEAFF.